Below, 30 T cell receptor beta chains from the same sample are listed, as sequenced in a study of monozygotic twins with inflammatory bowel disease. TCRdb reworked the 5' RACE reads into one entry per CDR3 protein, no DNA. Across some 450,000 distinct CDR3 sequences, the top ten clones capture 2% to 2.5% of the sample. The sequenced sample was blood. The receptors come from a human donor with ulcerative colitis or Crohn's disease, or a healthy co-twin of an affected twin (not recorded which).

The chain uses TRBV24-1 and TRBJ2-7; without DNA, the TCRdb call of TRBD2 cannot be checked. Looked up from germline, CDR1 is KGHDR and CDR2 is SFDVKD. The CDR3 covers 15 residues. The CDR3 is CATSDSSRDLYEQYF.

The CDR3 loop reads CASTSPGTNYGYTF. V is TRBV28 and J is TRBJ1-2; TCRdb outputs TRBD1, but without DNA this stays unchecked. Germline V CDR1 and CDR2: MDHEN, SYDVKM. The CDR3 sequence is 14 residues long.

The rearrangement links TRBV7-9 to TRBJ1-2. Looked up from germline, CDR1 is SEHNR and CDR2 is FQNEAQ (reference sequence). This CDR3 region has 11 residues. The CDR3 loop is CASSSNGIYTF.

V usage is TRBV7-3 and J usage is TRBJ2-7; TCRdb lists TRBD1, though no DNA is available to test this call. The CDR3 extends over 13 amino acids. The germline V gene encodes CDR1 SGHTA and CDR2 FQGTGA. CDR3 in amino acids: CASSPRDGGFLYF. The full variable domain, completed using reference TRBV7-3 and TRBJ2-7, is GAGVSQTPSNKVTEKGKYVELRCDPISGHTALYWYRQSLGQGPEFLIYFQGTGAADDSGLPNDRFFAVRPEGSVSTLKIQRTERGDSAVYLCASSPRDGGFLYFGPGTRLTVT.

This chain links TRBV6-1 with TRBJ2-1; the D call from TCRdb, TRBD2, cannot be confirmed without DNA. The CDR3 is made up of 13 amino acids. Germline-derived CDR1 and CDR2 are MNHNS and SASEGT. This CDR3 is CASRGLVANEQFF.

CDR3 loop: CASSSPGPSGNTIYF. The J gene is TRBJ1-3, the V gene TRBV28; the D call from TCRdb, TRBD1, cannot be confirmed without DNA. The CDR3 totals 15 residues. Germline V gene data show CDR1 as MDHEN and CDR2 as SYDVKM.

This rearrangement joins TRBV7-2 to TRBJ2-5; TCRdb lists TRBD2, though no DNA is available to test this call. The CDR3 extends over 14 amino acids. Germline lookup yields CDR1 SGHTA and CDR2 FQGNSA. The CDR3 loop is CASSSIPDEETQYF.

V is TRBV20-1 and J is TRBJ2-1; the TCRdb D gene call, TRBD2, has no DNA to confirm it. The V gene's germline CDR1 is DFQATT and CDR2 SNEGSKA (reference sequence). The length of the CDR3 is 17 residues. The CDR3 reads CSAPLAGGRSSYNEQFF.

This rearrangement joins TRBV28 to TRBJ1-6; no DNA is available, so the TRBD1 call from TCRdb remains unchecked. This CDR3 is built from 17 residues. Germline V gene data show CDR1 as MDHEN and CDR2 as SYDVKM. The CDR3 sequence is CASSLRTLDRANSPLHF.

The rearrangement links TRBV5-1 to TRBJ1-1; TCRdb's D gene call, TRBD1, goes unchecked for lack of DNA. Germline loops: CDR1 SGHRS, CDR2 YFSETQ. The CDR3 covers 15 residues. CDR3: CASSRRTAKNTEAFF.

The chain recombines TRBV7-9 with TRBJ2-5. Germline CDR1 and CDR2: SEHNR and FQNEAQ (reference sequence). The CDR3 sequence is 13 residues long. This CDR3 reads CASSIKNQETQYF. Complete variable domain (other parts from reference TRBV7-9 and TRBJ2-5): DTGVSQNPRHKITKRGQNVTFRCDPISEHNRLYWYRQTLGQGPEFLTYFQNEAQLEKSRLLSDRFSAERPKGSFSTLEIQRTEQGDSAMYLCASSIKNQETQYFGPGTRLLVL.

The J gene is TRBJ2-1, the V gene TRBV12-3 or TRBV12-4; the TRBD2 assignment by TCRdb is unverifiable without DNA. The CDR3 spans 12 residues. CDR3 region: CASSLAEDPQFF.

This rearrangement joins TRBV7-2 to TRBJ2-5. The CDR3 is 15 amino acids. Germline assignment: CDR1 SGHTA and CDR2 FQGNSA. CDR3: CASSLAVGLQETQYF.

V is TRBV12-3 or TRBV12-4 and J is TRBJ1-5; TCRdb designates TRBD1, a call that cannot be tested without DNA. This CDR3 spans 14 amino acids. CDR3 sequence reads: CASSLGGTNQPQHF.

The chain couples TRBV9 to TRBJ1-1; the TRBD1 assignment by TCRdb is unverifiable without DNA. The CDR3 consists of 14 residues. Per germline, CDR1 SGDLS and CDR2 YYNGEE. The CDR3: CASSGTGGKPEAFF.

The chain employs TRBV28 and TRBJ1-5. CDR3 length: 16 residues. Germline lookup yields CDR1 MDHEN and CDR2 SYDVKM. The CDR3 is CASSFGWRDSNQPQHF.

The chain links TRBV29-1 to TRBJ2-7; TCRdb outputs TRBD2, but without DNA this stays unchecked. Germline V gene lookup returns CDR1 SQVTM and CDR2 ANQGSEA. The CDR3 is 15 amino acids. The CDR3 spells CSVEGTSGNIYEQYF.

The CDR3 region is CASSKTGNQPQHF. The J gene is TRBJ1-5, the V gene TRBV7-9; TCRdb's D call, TRBD1, is unchecked because there is no DNA. CDR3 length: 13 residues. Germline V gives CDR1 SEHNR, CDR2 FQNEAQ (reference sequence).

The rearrangement uses TRBV14 and TRBJ2-3; the D call of TRBD1 rests on TCRdb alone, since no DNA is present to check it. Germline values: CDR1 SGHDN, CDR2 FVKESK. The CDR3 sequence is 13 residues long. The CDR3 protein is CASSQGAADTQYF. The full variable domain, in which reference TRBV14 and TRBJ2-3 provide the parts outside the CDR3, is EAGVTQFPSHSVIEKGQTVTLRCDPISGHDNLYWYRRVMGKEIKFLLHFVKESKQDESGMPNNRFLAERTGGTYSTLKVQPAELEDSGVYFCASSQGAADTQYFGPGTRLTVL.

The chain carries TRBV28 and TRBJ2-7; TCRdb calls TRBD1, which cannot be checked without DNA. The CDR3 extends over 15 amino acids. CDR1 and CDR2 from the germline V gene are MDHEN and SYDVKM. CDR3: CASRKTGGESYEQYF.

The V gene is TRBV5-4, the J gene TRBJ2-3; checking the TCRdb D call of TRBD2 is not possible without DNA. The germline gives CDR1 SGHNT, CDR2 YYREEE (reference sequence). The CDR3 consists of 13 residues. Here the CDR3 reads CASGRGGTDTQYF.

CDR3 loop: CASSLDSGRTDTQYF. V and J are TRBV7-2 and TRBJ2-3; the TCRdb call, TRBD2, lacks DNA for checking. The CDR3 sequence is 15 residues long. From germline, CDR1 is SGHTA and CDR2 FQGNSA. Full variable domain (outside the CDR3, taken from reference TRBV7-2 and TRBJ2-3): GAGVSQSPSNKVTEKGKDVELRCDPISGHTALYWYRQSLGQGLEFLIYFQGNSAPDKSGLPSDRFSAERTGGSVSTLTIQRTQQEDSAVYLCASSLDSGRTDTQYFGPGTRLTVL.

The V gene is TRBV4-2, the J gene TRBJ1-4. This CDR3 has 15 residues. Per germline, CDR1 LGHNA and CDR2 YNFKEQ. CDR3 protein: CASSQQGVLNEKLFF.

The chain links TRBV20-1 to TRBJ1-1; the TCRdb call, TRBD1, lacks DNA for checking. Germline CDR1 is DFQATT and CDR2 is SNEGSKA (reference sequence). The CDR3 runs 16 residues. The CDR3 reads CSARDTGGTQGTEAFF.

The chain links TRBV7-2 to TRBJ2-7. Germline V gene sequence: CDR1 SGHTA, CDR2 FQGNSA. This CDR3 region has 13 residues. The CDR3 spells CASSLHPSYEQYF.

The J gene is TRBJ2-1, the V gene TRBV20-1; TCRdb lists TRBD2, though no DNA is available to test this call. This CDR3 has 21 residues. CDR1 and CDR2 from the germline V gene are DFQATT and SNEGSKA (reference sequence). The CDR3 loop is CSASFLPLDVGLAGAYNEQFF.

The chain employs TRBV18 and TRBJ2-7; TCRdb outputs TRBD1, but without DNA this stays unchecked. CDR3 size: 15 residues. Germline-derived CDR1 and CDR2 are KGHSH and LQKENI. CDR3 amino acids: CASSPTGQGIYEQYF.

The chain is built from TRBV6-6 and TRBJ2-1; TCRdb returns TRBD1, unconfirmable since there is no DNA. CDR1 and CDR2 (germline): MNHNY, SVGAGI (reference sequence). The CDR3 length is 14 residues. CDR3 amino acids: CASEPGTGVNEQFF.

The gene calls are TRBV5-4 and TRBJ1-2. Per the germline V gene, CDR1 is SGHNT and CDR2 is YYREEE (reference sequence). The CDR3 length is 14 residues. The CDR3 loop reads CASSLPRVNYGYTF.

The rearrangement joins TRBV12-3 or TRBV12-4 to TRBJ1-4; with no DNA, the TCRdb D assignment of TRBD1 cannot be verified. CDR3 size: 14 residues. CDR3: CASSLSGGREKLFF.